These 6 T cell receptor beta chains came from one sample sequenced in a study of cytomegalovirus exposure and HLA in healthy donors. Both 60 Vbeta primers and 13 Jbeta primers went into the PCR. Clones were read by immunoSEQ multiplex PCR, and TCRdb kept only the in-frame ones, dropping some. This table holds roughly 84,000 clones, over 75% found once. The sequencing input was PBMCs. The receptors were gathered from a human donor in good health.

This CDR3 is CATRWTGVDTQYF. The CDR3 DNA sequence: TGTGCCACCAGATGGACAGGGGTAGATACGCAGTATTTT. The gene calls are TRBV6-6 and TRBJ2-3; 9 nucleotides agree with TRBD1. V lost 10 bases, J lost 5 bases, and 7 bases stayed unmatched. Germline loops: CDR1 MNHNY, CDR2 SVGAGI (reference sequence). The CDR3 is 13 amino acids.

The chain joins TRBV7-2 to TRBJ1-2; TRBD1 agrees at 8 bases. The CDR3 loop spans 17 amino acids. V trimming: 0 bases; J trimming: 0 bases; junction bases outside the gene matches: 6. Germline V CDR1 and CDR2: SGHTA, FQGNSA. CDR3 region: CASSLASGTGSNYGYTF. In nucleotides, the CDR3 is TGTGCCAGCAGCTTAGCCTCAGGGACAGGATCTAACTATGGCTACACCTTC.

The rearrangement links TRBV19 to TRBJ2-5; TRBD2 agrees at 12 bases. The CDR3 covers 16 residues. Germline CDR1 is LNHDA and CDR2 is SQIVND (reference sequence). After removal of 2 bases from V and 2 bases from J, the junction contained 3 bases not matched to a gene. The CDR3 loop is CASSILGTSGQETQYF. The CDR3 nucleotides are TGTGCCAGTAGTATACTCGGGACTAGCGGGCAAGAGACCCAGTACTTC.

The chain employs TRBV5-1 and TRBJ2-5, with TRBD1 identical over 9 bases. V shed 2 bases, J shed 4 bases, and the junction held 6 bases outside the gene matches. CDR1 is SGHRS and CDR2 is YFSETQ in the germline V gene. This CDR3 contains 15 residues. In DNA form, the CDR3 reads TGCGCCAGCAGCTTCGGGGACAGGGCATCAGAGACCCAGTACTTC. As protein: CASSFGDRASETQYF.

The CDR3 nucleotides read TGTGCCAGCAGTTCGGACTTAACCTACGAGCAGTACTTC. It codes for CASSSDLTYEQYF. This chain connects TRBV6-6 to TRBJ2-7; D may be TRBD2 (5 bases). Trimming removed 4 bases from V and 2 bases from J, with 9 bases in between. The CDR3 sequence is 13 residues long. The germline CDR1 and CDR2 sequences are MNHNY and SVGAGI (reference sequence).

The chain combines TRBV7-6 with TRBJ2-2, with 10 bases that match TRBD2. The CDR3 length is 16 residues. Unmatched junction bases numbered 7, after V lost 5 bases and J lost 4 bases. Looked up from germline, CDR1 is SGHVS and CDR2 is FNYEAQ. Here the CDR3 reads CASSPIRTSGTGELFF. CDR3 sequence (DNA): TGTGCCAGCAGCCCAATCAGGACTAGCGGCACCGGGGAGCTGTTTTTT.